A single sample gave rise to the 5 T cell receptor beta chains below, sequenced in a study of cytomegalovirus exposure and HLA in healthy donors (dated by TCRdb to the late 2010s). The protocol used for the library was the immunoSEQ multiplex PCR assay. TCRdb mirrors the immuneACCESS table, restricted to in-frame sequences. Some clones are absent from its copies; in checked studies, under half trace to an unresolved V gene, and the reason for the others is unknown. The sample data list around 63,000 clones, and 89% of these were observed just once. The ten largest clones add up to 1% to 1.5% of the sample. Sequencing input: PBMCs. The receptor set was obtained from a woman between 18 and 29 years old in good health and CMV-seronegative.

V gene TRBV2 combines with J gene TRBJ1-2; 8 nucleotides match TRBD1. The germline CDR1 and CDR2 sequences are SNHLY and FYNNEI. Germline trimming cut 4 bases from V and 0 bases from J; bases unmatched to any gene: 4. This CDR3 has 15 residues. CDR3 DNA: TGTGCCAGCAGTGGAGGACAGGGAGCTAACTATGGCTACACCTTC. Amino acid sequence: CASSGGQGANYGYTF.

V and J are TRBV11-3 and TRBJ2-2; D might be TRBD2 (5 bases). Trimming left V 2 bases short and J 6 bases short, with 7 bases between. CDR3 length: 13 amino acids. The V gene's germline CDR1 is SGHNT and CDR2 YENEEA. For the CDR3, the DNA is TGTGCCAGCAGCTTAACGGGGTCCGGGGAGCTGTTTTTT. Translated: CASSLTGSGELFF.

This chain links TRBV19 with TRBJ2-3; TRBD2 matches at 12 bases. The CDR3 contains 16 residues. Unmatched junction bases numbered 13, after V lost 9 bases and J lost 6 bases. Germline V gene data show CDR1 as LNHDA and CDR2 as SQIVND (reference sequence). CDR3 in amino acids: CASTALAGGRSDTQYF. The CDR3 DNA reads as TGTGCCAGCACCGCCCTAGCGGGAGGGAGGTCTGATACGCAGTATTTT.

This clone was detected only once. The genes are TRBV7-6 and TRBJ2-2, with a possible D match to TRBD2 (5 bases). The germline V gene has CDR1 SGHVS and CDR2 FNYEAQ. The CDR3 contains 15 residues. Trimming shortened V by 4 bases and J by 2 bases, and 11 bases separated the two germline ends. DNA of the CDR3: TGTGCCAGCAGCTCCGCGGGCACAAACACCGGGGAGCTGTTTTTT. It codes for CASSSAGTNTGELFF.

This clone was picked up a small number of times. The chain has TRBV5-6 and TRBJ1-1; tentative D call: TRBD1 (5 bases). V was shortened by 2 bases and J by 5 bases, with 10 bases between the two germline ends. CDR1 and CDR2 (germline): SGHDT, YYEEEE. This CDR3 has 13 residues. The DNA of the CDR3 is TGTGCCAGCAGCTTCAGGGCGGGGACTGAAGCTTTCTTT. The encoded protein is CASSFRAGTEAFF.